These 21 T cell receptor beta chains were sequenced from one sample in a study of blood T cell repertoires in COVID-19. TCRdb's copy holds only in-frame clones and misses some; the assay was immunoSEQ multiplex PCR. The sample includes roughly 230,000 clones, around four fifths of them seen just once. Input material: peripheral blood. These receptors originate from a woman aged 60 to 75 with active or convalescent COVID-19.

This sequence joins TRBV10-1 and TRBJ1-1; 8 bases match TRBD1. Germline V gives CDR1 WNHNN, CDR2 SYGVQD (reference sequence). The trim removed 10 bases at V and 3 bases at J, leaving 7 bases unmatched. The CDR3 is 13 amino acids. The CDR3 spells CATSRGPDTEAFF. Written as DNA, the CDR3 is TGCGCCACTTCCAGGGGGCCGGACACTGAAGCTTTCTTT.

The V and J genes are TRBV24-1 and TRBJ2-7; 8 bases line up with TRBD1. The CDR3 totals 15 residues. J lost 2 bases, V lost 4 bases, and 6 bases had no gene match. Germline V lookup: CDR1 KGHDR, CDR2 SFDVKD. The CDR3 DNA is TGTGCCACCAGTGACCCTGGACAGGGCCCCTACGAGCAGTACTTC. This translates into CATSDPGQGPYEQYF.

The chain recombines TRBV18 with TRBJ1-1, with D perhaps matching TRBD1 (6 bases). V lost 3 bases and J lost 2, with 16 bases in between. Germline CDR1 is KGHSH and CDR2 is LQKENI. The CDR3 extends over 16 amino acids. In DNA, the CDR3 is TGTGCCAGCTCACCTCGTGGGGCAGGGACAAACACTGAAGCTTTCTTT. Amino acids: CASSPRGAGTNTEAFF.

The J gene is TRBJ2-1, the V gene TRBV19; D perhaps matches TRBD2 (6 bases). The germline V gene encodes CDR1 LNHDA and CDR2 SQIVND (reference sequence). The V end lost 4 bases, the J end lost 5 bases, and 15 bases lay between the germline ends. CDR3 length equals 15 residues. CDR3 nucleotides: TGTGCCAGTAGTACCACCGGGGGAACCCACAATGAGCAGTTCTTC. As protein: CASSTTGGTHNEQFF.

This clone is a singleton in its sample. This sequence joins TRBV2 and TRBJ2-7; 11 bases align to TRBD2. This CDR3 has 17 residues. Germline V gives CDR1 SNHLY, CDR2 FYNNEI. Trimming removed 8 bases from V and 4 bases from J; junction bases left unmatched: 16. The CDR3 loop is CASSPLHTGTSGYEQYF. For the CDR3, the DNA is TGTGCCAGCTCGCCCCTCCACACCGGGACTAGCGGATACGAGCAGTACTTC.

The V call is TRBV11-2, the J call TRBJ1-1, with TRBD1 as a possible D gene (6 bases). The germline V gene encodes CDR1 SGHAT and CDR2 FQNNGV. Trimming removed 5 bases at V and 3 bases at J, with 16 bases between. This CDR3 has 15 amino acids. The CDR3 here is CASSVVRGRDTEAFF. The CDR3 DNA is TGTGCCAGCAGCGTGGTCAGGGGTAGGGACACTGAAGCTTTCTTT.

The rearrangement links TRBV5-5 to TRBJ2-1; 7 positions match TRBD1. The germline V gene has CDR1 SGHKS and CDR2 YYEKEE (reference sequence). The CDR3 sequence is 15 residues long. After removal of 5 bases from V and 2 bases from J, the junction contained 7 bases not matched to a gene. The CDR3 region has the DNA TGTGCCAGCAGTTCCAGCAGGGGGACCTACAATGAGCAGTTCTTC. As protein: CASSSSRGTYNEQFF.

This rearrangement joins TRBV19 to TRBJ1-3, with 8 positions matching TRBD1. From germline, CDR1 is LNHDA and CDR2 SQIVND (reference sequence). This CDR3 is built from 14 residues. V was pared by 6 bases and J by 4 bases, with 5 bases of the junction left unmatched. CDR3 nucleotides: TGTGCCAGTAGCATGACAGGGGTCGGAAACACCATATATTTT. It is translated as CASSMTGVGNTIYF.

V is TRBV30 and J is TRBJ2-5; maybe TRBD2 (5 bases). CDR1 is GTSNPN, CDR2 SVGIG, per germline (reference sequence). The CDR3 consists of 13 residues. V lost 8 bases and J lost 1, with 14 bases in between. The CDR3 reads CAVRLRAQETQYF. The CDR3 region has the DNA TGTGCCGTACGCCTGCGGGCCCAAGAGACCCAGTACTTC. Supplemented by reference TRBV30 and TRBJ2-5, the full variable domain reads SQTIHQWPATLVQPVGSPLSLECTVEGTSNPNLYWYRQAAGRGLQLLFYSVGIGQISSEVPQNLSASRPQDRQFILSSKKLLLSDSGFYLCAVRLRAQETQYFGPGTRLLVL.

The CDR3 here is CASSLDGEKLFF. DNA for the CDR3: TGTGCCAGCAGCTTAGACGGGGAAAAACTGTTTTTT. The gene calls are TRBV11-3 and TRBJ1-4; unclear D gene. The CDR3 sequence is 12 residues long. Germline lookup yields CDR1 SGHNT and CDR2 YENEEA. Trimming removed 0 bases at V and 8 bases at J, with 4 bases between.

This clone was counted once. V and J are TRBV23-1 and TRBJ1-5; TRBD1 agrees at 7 bases. TRBV23-1 is identified as an open reading frame with a role that is uncertain. This CDR3 is built from 18 residues. Trimming cost V 4 bases and J 1 base; bases outside gene matches: 13. This CDR3 is CASSRGRPRGRSNQPQHF. CDR3 nucleotide sequence: TGCGCCAGCAGTCGGGGACGGCCAAGGGGGCGAAGCAATCAGCCCCAGCATTTT.

The rearrangement uses TRBV2 and TRBJ2-1, with 8 bases lining up with TRBD2. Germline V gives CDR1 SNHLY, CDR2 FYNNEI. Losses at the gene ends were 7 bases for V and 5 bases for J; bases not matched to a gene: 10. The CDR3 extends over 15 amino acids. For the CDR3, the DNA is TGTGCCAGCATGCCGGGGGGGGCGCAGGACAATGAGCAGTTCTTC. Translating it yields CASMPGGAQDNEQFF.

This chain joins TRBV10-2 and TRBJ2-1, with 8 bases lining up with TRBD2. The V segment lost 7 bases and the J segment 2 bases; nucleotides outside the gene matches: 7. The CDR3 sequence is 15 residues long. Germline V gives CDR1 WSHSY, CDR2 SAAADI. The CDR3 here is CASKISGVTYNEQFF. The CDR3 DNA follows: TGCGCCAGCAAAATTAGCGGGGTAACCTACAATGAGCAGTTCTTC.

In its sample, this clone was seen once. The chain joins TRBV7-8 to TRBJ1-6; D call uncertain. V gave up 2 bases and J gave up 6 bases, with 23 bases separating them. CDR1 SGHVS and CDR2 FQNEAQ come from the germline V gene. CDR3 length: 19 residues. CDR3: CASSLKKYGEREANSPLHF. The CDR3 coding sequence is TGTGCCAGCAGCTTAAAAAAGTATGGGGAAAGGGAGGCTAATTCACCCCTCCACTTT.

V is TRBV9 and J is TRBJ2-5; 8 bases agree with TRBD2. The V and J ends lost 0 bases and 4 bases, in that order; junction bases with no gene match: 2. From germline, CDR1 is SGDLS and CDR2 YYNGEE. There are 14 residues in the CDR3. The CDR3 DNA sequence: TGTGCCAGCAGCGTAGACAGCGGGGGAGAGACCCAGTACTTC. Translated, it gives CASSVDSGGETQYF.

The V gene is TRBV25-1, the J gene TRBJ1-2, with 7 bases lining up with TRBD1. The CDR3 sequence is 15 residues long. Trimming removed 5 bases from V and 5 bases from J; junction bases left unmatched: 11. Germline CDR1 reads MGHDK; CDR2 reads SYGVNS. The CDR3 region has the DNA TGTGCCAGCAGTCTTAACAGGGGATCATGGTATGGCTACACCTTC. Translated: CASSLNRGSWYGYTF.

V and J are TRBV7-8 and TRBJ1-2; TRBD1 matches at 10 bases. The CDR3 contains 16 residues. V gave up 1 base and J gave up 6 bases; unmatched junction bases: 8. From germline, CDR1 is SGHVS and CDR2 FQNEAQ. The CDR3 sequence: CASSLEETGGANGYTF. CDR3 in DNA: TGTGCCAGCAGCTTAGAGGAGACAGGGGGCGCTAATGGCTACACCTTC.

The chain joins TRBV4-1 to TRBJ1-1, with D tentatively TRBD1 (6 bases). Germline V lookup: CDR1 MGHRA, CDR2 YSYEKL. Trimming removed 4 bases at V and 8 bases at J, with 11 bases between. The CDR3 extends over 12 amino acids. The CDR3 protein is CASSLIQGEAFF. In nucleotides, the CDR3 is TGCGCCAGCAGCCTGATCCAGGGGGAAGCTTTCTTT.

As DNA, the CDR3 is TGTGCCAGCAGCCGACTAGCGGGAGGGCGGGGCAATGAGCAGTTCTTC. Residues: CASSRLAGGRGNEQFF. This sequence joins TRBV11-3 and TRBJ2-1; 14 nucleotides align to TRBD2. The J segment lost 6 bases and the V segment lost 5 bases, leaving 6 bases of the junction unmatched. This CDR3 has 16 residues. Germline V CDR1 and CDR2: SGHNT, YENEEA.

The V gene is TRBV6-5, the J gene TRBJ1-2; 9 nucleotides match TRBD1. Germline V gene data show CDR1 as MNHEY and CDR2 as SVGAGI. CDR3 length equals 13 residues. With V trimmed by 6 bases and J by 7 bases, 6 bases remained unmatched. CDR3 coding DNA: TGTGCCAGCAGGACAGGGGGTAGGGTTGGCTACACCTTC. Protein product: CASRTGGRVGYTF.

This clone was seen a handful of times. The rearrangement joins TRBV5-4 to TRBJ1-4; TRBD1 agrees at 10 bases. This CDR3 contains 15 residues. V shed 4 bases, J shed 8 bases, and the junction held 8 bases outside the gene matches. Germline V gene sequence: CDR1 SGHNT, CDR2 YYREEE (reference sequence). DNA for the CDR3: TGTGCCAGCAGCACAGGGACAGGGGTTAGAGAAAAACTGTTTTTT. This encodes CASSTGTGVREKLFF. The full variable domain, completed using reference TRBV5-4 and TRBJ1-4, is ETGVTQSPTHLIKTRGQQVTLRCSSQSGHNTVSWYQQALGQGPQFIFQYYREEENGRGNFPPRFSGLQFPNYSSELNVNALELDDSALYLCASSTGTGVREKLFFGSGTQLSVL.